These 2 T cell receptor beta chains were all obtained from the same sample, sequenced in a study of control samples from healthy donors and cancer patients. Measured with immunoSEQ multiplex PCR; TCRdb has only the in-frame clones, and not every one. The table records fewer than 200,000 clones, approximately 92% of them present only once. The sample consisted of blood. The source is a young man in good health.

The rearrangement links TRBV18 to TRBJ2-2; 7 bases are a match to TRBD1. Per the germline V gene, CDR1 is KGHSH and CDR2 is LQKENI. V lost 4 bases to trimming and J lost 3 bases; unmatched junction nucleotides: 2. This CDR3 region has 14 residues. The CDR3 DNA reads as TGTGCCAGCTCACGCGACAGGGACACCGGGGAGCTGTTTTTT. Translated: CASSRDRDTGELFF.

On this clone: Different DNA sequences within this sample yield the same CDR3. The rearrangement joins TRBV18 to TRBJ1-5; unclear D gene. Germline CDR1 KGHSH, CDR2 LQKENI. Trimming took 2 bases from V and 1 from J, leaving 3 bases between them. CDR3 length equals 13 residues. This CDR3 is CASSPESNQPQHF. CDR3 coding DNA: TGTGCCAGCTCACCAGAGAGCAATCAGCCCCAGCATTTT. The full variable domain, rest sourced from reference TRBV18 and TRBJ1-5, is NAGVMQNPRHLVRRRGQEARLRCSPMKGHSHVYWYRQLPEEGLKFMVYLQKENIIDESGMPKERFSAEFPKEGPSILRIQQVVRGDSAAYFCASSPESNQPQHFGDGTRLSIL.